This T cell receptor (beta chain) was captured in a study of monozygotic twins with inflammatory bowel disease. For each CDR3 protein, TCRdb gives one entry from its re-call of the 5' RACE reads, without DNA. In total, the table holds 300,000 to 350,000 distinct CDR3 sequences. CDR1 SGHTA and CDR2 FQGNSA come from the germline V gene. The CDR3 contains 16 residues. Sequenced input: blood. The sequence was collected from a human donor with ulcerative colitis or Crohn's disease, or a healthy co-twin of an affected twin (not recorded which). The chain combines TRBV7-2 with TRBJ2-1; TCRdb picks TRBD1, but there is no DNA to check that call. CDR3 protein: CASSLVGTGGMNEQFF.